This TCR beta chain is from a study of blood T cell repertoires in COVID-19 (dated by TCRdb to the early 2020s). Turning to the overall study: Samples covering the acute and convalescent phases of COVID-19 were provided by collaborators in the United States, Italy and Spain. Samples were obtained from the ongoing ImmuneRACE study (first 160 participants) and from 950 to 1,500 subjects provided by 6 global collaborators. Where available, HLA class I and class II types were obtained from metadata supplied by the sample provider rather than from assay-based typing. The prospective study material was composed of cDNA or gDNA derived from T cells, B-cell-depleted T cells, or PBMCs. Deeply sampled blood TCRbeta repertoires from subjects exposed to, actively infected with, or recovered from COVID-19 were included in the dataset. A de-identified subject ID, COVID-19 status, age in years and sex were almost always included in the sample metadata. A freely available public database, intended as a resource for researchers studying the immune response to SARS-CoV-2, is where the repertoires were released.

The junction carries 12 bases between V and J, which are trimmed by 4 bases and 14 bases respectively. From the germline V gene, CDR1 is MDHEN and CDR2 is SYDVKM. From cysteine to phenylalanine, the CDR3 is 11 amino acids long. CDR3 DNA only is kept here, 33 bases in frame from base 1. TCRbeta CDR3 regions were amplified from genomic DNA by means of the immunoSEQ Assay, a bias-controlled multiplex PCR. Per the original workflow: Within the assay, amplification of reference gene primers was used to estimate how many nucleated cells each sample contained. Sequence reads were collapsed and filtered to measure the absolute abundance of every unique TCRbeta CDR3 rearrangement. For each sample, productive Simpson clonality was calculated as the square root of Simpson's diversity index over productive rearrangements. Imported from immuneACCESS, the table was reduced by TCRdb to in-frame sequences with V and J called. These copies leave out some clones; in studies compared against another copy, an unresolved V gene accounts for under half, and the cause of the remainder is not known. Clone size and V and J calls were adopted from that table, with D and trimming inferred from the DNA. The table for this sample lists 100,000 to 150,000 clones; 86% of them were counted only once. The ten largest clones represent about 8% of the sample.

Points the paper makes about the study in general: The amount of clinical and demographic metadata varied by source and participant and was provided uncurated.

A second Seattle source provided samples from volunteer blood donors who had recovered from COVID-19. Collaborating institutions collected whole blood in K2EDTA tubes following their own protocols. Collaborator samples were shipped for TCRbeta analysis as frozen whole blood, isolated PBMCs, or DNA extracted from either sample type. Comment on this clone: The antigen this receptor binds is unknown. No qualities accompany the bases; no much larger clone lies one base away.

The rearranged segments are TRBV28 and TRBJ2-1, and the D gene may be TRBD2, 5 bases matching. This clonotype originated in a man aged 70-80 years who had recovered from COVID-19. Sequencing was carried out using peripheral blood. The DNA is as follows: TGTGCCAGCAGTTCACCTACCGGGGAGTTCTTC. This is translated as CASSSPTGEFF.